These T cell receptor beta chains were read from a single sample in a study of response to subunit inactivated influenza vaccine. TCRdb processed the RT-PCR reads anew with MiXCR; each CDR3 protein has one entry. The data show approximately 680,000 distinct CDR3 sequences, 15% to 18% seen once. Sequences were derived from PBMCs from blood, sampled 11 to 12 days after vaccination. The receptor set was obtained from a man in his forties or fifties who received an inactivated influenza vaccine. Each CDR3 is given with its conserved first and last residue. The order of the fields is V gene, clone size, CDR3 protein. The size field is filled for only some rows; it gives once, few, many or a size class.

TRBV20-1	few	CSASGLDTYEQYF
TRBV9	few	CASSPGTGTRPQHF
TRBV5-1	few	CASSGGRGYNEQFF
TRBV10-3	few	CAISSYKKDTQYF
TRBV6-2/TRBV6-3	-	CASRIMMTGNPLNTEAFF
TRBV3-1	-	CASSRVTGGSYNEQFF
TRBV5-1	-	CASSLTGTGGFSGANVLTF
TRBV30	-	CAWSENRGNEQFF
TRBV28	-	CASSLLNEAGGGRETQYF
TRBV7-9	-	CASSLGMGSRGEQYF
TRBV11-2	-	CASREGIFTGQKNTEAFF
TRBV7-2	-	CASSYGTGQETQYF
TRBV7-2	-	CASREGLSLGETQYF
TRBV29-1	few	CSVADNNEQFF
TRBV7-6	few	CASRNAGTGGPGELFF
TRBV18	few	CASSPIQDSTYGYTF
TRBV6-4	few	CAAKGLYYGYTF